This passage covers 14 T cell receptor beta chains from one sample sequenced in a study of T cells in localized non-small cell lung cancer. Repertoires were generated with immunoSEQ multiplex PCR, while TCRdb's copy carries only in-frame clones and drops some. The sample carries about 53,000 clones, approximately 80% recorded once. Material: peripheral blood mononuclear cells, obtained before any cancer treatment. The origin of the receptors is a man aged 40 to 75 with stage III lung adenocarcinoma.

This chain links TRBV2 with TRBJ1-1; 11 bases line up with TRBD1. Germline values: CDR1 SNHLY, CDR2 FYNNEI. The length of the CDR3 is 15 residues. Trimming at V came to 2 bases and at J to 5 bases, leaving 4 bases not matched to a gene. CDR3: CASSERDRGWTEAFF. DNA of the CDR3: TGTGCCAGCAGTGAACGGGACAGGGGGTGGACTGAAGCTTTCTTT.

The CDR3 loop is CSVQYNEQFF. The CDR3 region has the DNA TGCAGCGTTCAATACAATGAGCAGTTCTTC. The chain carries TRBV29-1 and TRBJ2-1; unclear D gene. CDR3 length equals 10 residues. Germline values: CDR1 SQVTM, CDR2 ANQGSEA. V lost 5 bases and J 4 bases, leaving 3 bases between the germline ends.

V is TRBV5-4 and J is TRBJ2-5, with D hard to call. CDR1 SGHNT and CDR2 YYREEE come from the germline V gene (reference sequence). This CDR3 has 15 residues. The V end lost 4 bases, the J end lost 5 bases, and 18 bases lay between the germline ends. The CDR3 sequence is CASSPDLTSAETQYF. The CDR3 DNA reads TGTGCCAGCAGCCCCGATCTTACAAGTGCGGAGACCCAGTACTTC.

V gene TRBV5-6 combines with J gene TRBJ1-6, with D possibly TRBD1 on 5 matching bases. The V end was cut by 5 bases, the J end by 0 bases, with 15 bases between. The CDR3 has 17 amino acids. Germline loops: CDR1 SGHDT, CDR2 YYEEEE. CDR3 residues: CASSLGQASSYNSPLHF. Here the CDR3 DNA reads TGTGCCAGCAGTTTAGGACAAGCGAGCTCCTATAATTCACCCCTCCACTTT.

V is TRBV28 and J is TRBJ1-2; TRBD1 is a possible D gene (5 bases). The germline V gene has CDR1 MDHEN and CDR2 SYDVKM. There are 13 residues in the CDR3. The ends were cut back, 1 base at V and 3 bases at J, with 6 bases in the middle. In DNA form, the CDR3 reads TGTGCCAGCAGTTTATTACAGGACTATGGCTACACCTTC. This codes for CASSLLQDYGYTF.

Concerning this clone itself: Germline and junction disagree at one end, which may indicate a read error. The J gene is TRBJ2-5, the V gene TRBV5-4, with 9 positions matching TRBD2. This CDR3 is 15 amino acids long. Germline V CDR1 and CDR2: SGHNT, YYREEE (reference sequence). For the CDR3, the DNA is TGTGCCAGCAGCTTCGGCGGGGGGGATCAAGAGGCCCAGTACTTC. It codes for CASSFGGGDQEAQYF. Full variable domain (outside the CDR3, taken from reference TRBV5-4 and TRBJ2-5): ETGVTQSPTHLIKTRGQQVTLRCSSQSGHNTVSWYQQALGQGPQFIFQYYREEENGRGNFPPRFSGLQFPNYSSELNVNALELDDSALYLCASSFGGGDQEAQYFGPGTRLLVL.

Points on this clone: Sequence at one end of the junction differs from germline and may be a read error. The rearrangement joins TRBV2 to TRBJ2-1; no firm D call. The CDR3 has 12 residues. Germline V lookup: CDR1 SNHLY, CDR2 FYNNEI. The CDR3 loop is CASNEGYNEQFF. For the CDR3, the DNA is TGTGCCAGCAATGAAGGGTACAATGAGCAGTTCTTC.

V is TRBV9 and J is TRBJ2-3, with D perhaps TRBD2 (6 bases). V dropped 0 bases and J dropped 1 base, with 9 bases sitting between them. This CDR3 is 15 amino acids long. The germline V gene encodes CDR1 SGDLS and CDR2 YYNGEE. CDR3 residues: CASSVVTGGTDTQYF. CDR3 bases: TGTGCCAGCAGCGTAGTTACGGGGGGCACAGATACGCAGTATTTT.

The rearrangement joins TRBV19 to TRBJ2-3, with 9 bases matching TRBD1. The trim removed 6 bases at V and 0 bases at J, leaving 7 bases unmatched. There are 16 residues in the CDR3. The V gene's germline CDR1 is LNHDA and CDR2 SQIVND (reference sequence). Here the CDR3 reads CASRRTGDFSTDTQYF. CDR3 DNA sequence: TGTGCCAGTAGAAGGACAGGGGATTTTAGCACAGATACGCAGTATTTT.

The CDR3 loop reads CASETGGSDTQYF. The CDR3 DNA reads TGTGCCAGCGAGACAGGAGGGTCAGATACGCAGTATTTT. V gene TRBV11-1 combines with J gene TRBJ2-3; D tentatively reads TRBD1 or TRBD2 (6 bases each). V lost 8 bases and J lost 4, with 13 bases in between. CDR1 is SGHAT, CDR2 FQDESV, per germline (reference sequence). The CDR3 has 13 amino acids.

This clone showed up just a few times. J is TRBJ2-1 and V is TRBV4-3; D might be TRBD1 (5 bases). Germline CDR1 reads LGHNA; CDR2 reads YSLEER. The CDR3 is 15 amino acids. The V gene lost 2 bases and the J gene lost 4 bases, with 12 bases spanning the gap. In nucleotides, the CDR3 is TGCGCCAGCAGCCAATGGGGCGGCCCTTACAATGAGCAGTTCTTC. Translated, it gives CASSQWGGPYNEQFF.

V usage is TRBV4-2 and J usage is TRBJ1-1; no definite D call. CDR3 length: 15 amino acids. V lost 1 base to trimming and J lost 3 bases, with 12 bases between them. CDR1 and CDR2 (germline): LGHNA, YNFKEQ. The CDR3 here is CASSQVAGGYTEAFF. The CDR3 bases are TGTGCCAGCAGCCAAGTAGCAGGAGGTTACACTGAAGCTTTCTTT.

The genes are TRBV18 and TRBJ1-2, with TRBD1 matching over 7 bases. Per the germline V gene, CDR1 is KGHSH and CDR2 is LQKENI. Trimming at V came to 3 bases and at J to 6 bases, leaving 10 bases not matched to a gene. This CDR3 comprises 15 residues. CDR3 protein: CASSPTGARGNGYTF. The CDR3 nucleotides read TGTGCCAGCTCACCTACAGGGGCTCGCGGGAATGGCTACACCTTC.

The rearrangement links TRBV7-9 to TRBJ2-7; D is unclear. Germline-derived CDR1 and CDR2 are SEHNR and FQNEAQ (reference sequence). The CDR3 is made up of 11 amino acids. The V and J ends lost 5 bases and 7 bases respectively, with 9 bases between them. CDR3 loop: CASSQSQEQYF. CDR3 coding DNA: TGTGCCAGCAGCCAGAGTCAGGAGCAGTACTTC.